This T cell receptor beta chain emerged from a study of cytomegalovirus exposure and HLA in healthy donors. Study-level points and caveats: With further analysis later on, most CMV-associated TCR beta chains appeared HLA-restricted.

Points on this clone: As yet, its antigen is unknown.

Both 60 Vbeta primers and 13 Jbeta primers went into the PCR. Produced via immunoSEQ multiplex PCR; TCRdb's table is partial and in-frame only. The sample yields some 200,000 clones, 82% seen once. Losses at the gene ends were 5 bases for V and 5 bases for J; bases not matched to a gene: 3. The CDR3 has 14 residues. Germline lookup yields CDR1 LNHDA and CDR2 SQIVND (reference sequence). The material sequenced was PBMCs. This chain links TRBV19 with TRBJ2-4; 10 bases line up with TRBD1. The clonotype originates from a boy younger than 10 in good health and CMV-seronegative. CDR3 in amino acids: CASSFGTGENIQYF. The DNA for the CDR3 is TGTGCCAGTAGTTTCGGGACAGGGGAAAACATTCAGTACTTC.